These 24 T cell receptor beta chains were all obtained from the same sample, sequenced in a study of blood T cell repertoires in COVID-19. Repertoires were generated with immunoSEQ multiplex PCR, while TCRdb's copy carries only in-frame clones and drops some. The sample records under 500,000 clones, around 90% being singletons. Sequenced: PBMCs or T cells enriched from blood (not recorded which). The receptors derive from a woman aged 18-29 years with acute COVID-19.

Points on this clone: The junction departs from the called germline gene at one end, perhaps through a read error. This rearrangement joins TRBV5-6 to TRBJ2-7; possible D gene TRBD2, 7 bases. Germline loops: CDR1 SGHDT, CDR2 YYEEEE. The CDR3 consists of 12 residues. The CDR3 sequence is CASSLAKGGLNF. For the CDR3, the DNA is TGTGCCAGCAGCTTGGCCAAGGGGGGGCTGAACTTC.

The chain combines TRBV6-5 with TRBJ1-4, with TRBD1 matching 7 bases. Per germline, CDR1 MNHEY and CDR2 SVGAGI. V gave up 0 bases and J gave up 8 bases; unmatched junction bases: 9. The CDR3 contains 16 residues. The CDR3 DNA reads as TGTGCCAGCAGTTACTCCCGAGACAGGGAAGTAGAAAAACTGTTTTTT. It specifies CASSYSRDREVEKLFF.

The sample holds one count of this clone. The chain combines TRBV7-2 with TRBJ2-7, with a tentative D call TRBD1 (5 bases). Trimming took 2 bases from V and 5 from J, leaving 10 bases between them. The CDR3 runs 13 residues. Germline lookup yields CDR1 SGHTA and CDR2 FQGNSA. CDR3 nucleotides: TGTGCCAGCAGCTTATTCCAGGGTAACGAGCAGTACTTC. Translating it yields CASSLFQGNEQYF.

The chain has TRBV6-5 and TRBJ2-3, with TRBD1 matching over 9 bases. CDR1 MNHEY and CDR2 SVGAGI come from the germline V gene. Trimming removed 11 bases from V and 6 bases from J; junction bases left unmatched: 6. The CDR3 is made up of 12 amino acids. This CDR3 is CAGDRDYDTQYF. For the CDR3, the DNA is TGTGCCGGGGACAGGGATTACGATACGCAGTATTTT.

This rearrangement joins TRBV28 to TRBJ2-1, with a weak D call TRBD2 (5 bases). CDR1 and CDR2 (germline): MDHEN, SYDVKM. V lost 11 bases to trimming and J lost 6 bases, with 14 bases between them. CDR3 length: 12 amino acids. CDR3 protein: CAASDSLNEQFF. The CDR3 DNA reads TGTGCCGCGTCGGACTCCCTCAATGAGCAGTTCTTC.

This clone was detected only a few times. The J gene is TRBJ1-5, the V gene TRBV4-1, with a weak D call TRBD1 (5 bases). The CDR3 loop spans 13 amino acids. Germline V CDR1 and CDR2: MGHRA, YSYEKL. Trimming left V 8 bases short and J 4 bases short, with 12 bases between. The CDR3 region is CASENRKNQPQHF. CDR3 nucleotide sequence: TGCGCCAGCGAGAACAGGAAAAATCAGCCCCAGCATTTT.

This chain uses TRBV9 with TRBJ2-5; 12 bases line up with TRBD2. The CDR3 length is 15 residues. Germline lookup yields CDR1 SGDLS and CDR2 YYNGEE. V lost 0 bases and J lost 6; bases outside the gene matches: 3. The DNA of the CDR3 is TGTGCCAGCAGCGTAGCTAGCGGGGGGGGAAAGACCCAGTACTTC. Translating gives CASSVASGGGKTQYF.

This clone has only one observation. The V and J genes are TRBV27 and TRBJ1-1; D gene unclear. Looked up from germline, CDR1 is MNHEY and CDR2 is SMNVEV (reference sequence). V gave up 7 bases and J gave up 5 bases, with 8 bases separating them. This CDR3 contains 11 residues. CDR3 residues: CASIKRTEAFF. DNA for the CDR3: TGTGCCAGCATCAAGAGGACTGAAGCTTTCTTT.

The chain carries TRBV4-3 and TRBJ2-1; D call uncertain. The CDR3 covers 14 residues. Per germline, CDR1 LGHNA and CDR2 YSLEER. The ends were cut back, 4 bases at V and 5 bases at J, with 12 bases in the middle. The CDR3 nucleotides read TGCGCCAGCAGCCCACTATGGTTACACAATGAGCAGTTCTTC. The encoded protein is CASSPLWLHNEQFF.

This chain joins TRBV29-1 and TRBJ2-4; D is perhaps TRBD1 (6 bases). Trimming took off 5 bases at V and 6 bases at J, with 11 bases between the two ends. The length of the CDR3 is 12 residues. Germline-derived CDR1 and CDR2 are SQVTM and ANQGSEA. The CDR3 sequence is CSVNLQGNIQYF. The CDR3 DNA sequence: TGCAGCGTTAACCTACAGGGAAACATTCAGTACTTC.

The CDR3 protein is CASSLFSTVYGYTF. The CDR3 bases are TGTGCCAGCAGTTTATTTTCGACAGTCTATGGCTACACCTTC. V gene TRBV28 combines with J gene TRBJ1-2; tentatively, D is TRBD1 (5 bases). The V gene lost 1 base and the J gene lost 4 bases, with 10 bases spanning the gap. This CDR3 spans 14 amino acids. Germline values: CDR1 MDHEN, CDR2 SYDVKM.

This clone was counted a single time. The gene calls are TRBV28 and TRBJ2-7; unclear D gene. The CDR3 is 13 amino acids. Between the trimmed V and J ends, which lost 6 bases and 1 base, there was a span of 10 bases. From germline, CDR1 is MDHEN and CDR2 SYDVKM. DNA for the CDR3: TGTGCCAGCAGGGTCCGAGGATCCTACGAGCAGTACTTC. Translating it yields CASRVRGSYEQYF.

The V gene is TRBV2, the J gene TRBJ2-1; D ambiguous. V dropped 7 bases and J dropped 1 base, with 8 bases sitting between them. The CDR3 extends over 13 amino acids. From germline, CDR1 is SNHLY and CDR2 FYNNEI. Here the CDR3 reads CASKSGSYNEQFF. The CDR3 nucleotides are TGTGCCAGCAAGTCGGGTTCCTACAATGAGCAGTTCTTC. Drawing the rest from reference TRBV2 and TRBJ2-1, the complete variable domain is EPEVTQTPSHQVTQMGQEVILRCVPISNHLYFYWYRQILGQKVEFLVSFYNNEISEKSEIFDDQFSVERPDGSNFTLKIRSTKLEDSAMYFCASKSGSYNEQFFGPGTRLTVL.

J is TRBJ1-1 and V is TRBV7-9; D is ambiguous. V was cut by 1 base and J by 1 base, with 13 bases left in between. From germline, CDR1 is SEHNR and CDR2 FQNEAQ (reference sequence). The CDR3 consists of 16 residues. The CDR3 here is CASSLESSGPNTEAFF. The CDR3 DNA reads as TGTGCCAGCAGCTTAGAGAGTAGCGGACCGAACACTGAAGCTTTCTTT.

The rearrangement uses TRBV15 and TRBJ2-1; 8 nucleotides line up with TRBD1. Germline V CDR1 and CDR2: LNHNV, YYDKDF (reference sequence). The CDR3 loop spans 16 amino acids. The V and J ends lost 0 bases and 7 bases, in that order; junction bases with no gene match: 8. The CDR3 DNA reads as TGTGCCACCAGCAGAGAATTCCGCAGGGGGCCAAATGAGCAGTTCTTC. It encodes CATSREFRRGPNEQFF.

The V gene is TRBV7-2, the J gene TRBJ1-4, with D unclear. Looked up from germline, CDR1 is SGHTA and CDR2 is FQGNSA. This CDR3 is 15 amino acids long. The ends were cut back, 2 bases at V and 0 bases at J, with 7 bases in the middle. CDR3 residues: CASSLSSSTNEKLFF. The CDR3 DNA follows: TGTGCCAGCAGCTTAAGTAGCTCAACTAATGAAAAACTGTTTTTT.

The chain joins TRBV3-1 (or the pseudogene TRBV3-2) to TRBJ2-5; 7 nucleotides match TRBD1. CDR1 and CDR2 from the germline V gene are LGHDT and YNNKEL (reference sequence). J gave up 3 bases and V 4 bases, and 8 bases lay outside the gene matches. The CDR3 is 15 amino acids. CDR3 nucleotide sequence: TGTGCCAGCAGCCGACCCTACAGGGGTGAAGAGACCCAGTACTTC. The encoded protein is CASSRPYRGEETQYF.

The genes are TRBV27 and TRBJ1-6; 11 bases are shared with TRBD1. Germline CDR1 is MNHEY and CDR2 is SMNVEV (reference sequence). This CDR3 is built from 15 residues. V shed 5 bases and J 8 bases; nucleotides not matched to a gene: 5. The CDR3 is CASSLDRGRDSPLHF. CDR3 DNA sequence: TGTGCCAGCAGTCTGGACAGGGGGCGAGATTCACCCCTCCACTTT.

This clone was seen just once. This rearrangement joins TRBV6-2 or TRBV6-3 to TRBJ1-6; 9 bases agree with TRBD1. This CDR3 is 15 amino acids long. Germline assignment: CDR1 MNHEY and CDR2 SVGEGT. Trimming removed 5 bases from V and 4 bases from J; junction bases left unmatched: 3. DNA of the CDR3: TGTGCCAGCAGTCCCGGACAGGGGTATAATTCACCCCTCCACTTT. Protein: CASSPGQGYNSPLHF.

On this clone: Other DNA sequences in the sample encode the same CDR3. This chain joins TRBV9 and TRBJ2-2; TRBD2 matches at 11 bases. Trimming cost V 0 bases and J 2 bases; bases outside gene matches: 3. The length of the CDR3 is 17 residues. CDR1 is SGDLS and CDR2 is YYNGEE in the germline V gene. Here the CDR3 DNA reads TGTGCCAGCAGCGTAGCTCTAGCGGGAGGCAACACCGGGGAGCTGTTTTTT. Protein product: CASSVALAGGNTGELFF.

This chain joins TRBV2 and TRBJ2-7; tentative D call: TRBD1 (6 bases). Germline values: CDR1 SNHLY, CDR2 FYNNEI. V dropped 1 base and J dropped 6 bases, with 16 bases sitting between them. The CDR3 loop spans 15 amino acids. This chain's CDR3 is CASSEGWTVGSEQYF. Written as DNA, the CDR3 is TGTGCCAGCAGTGAAGGGTGGACAGTTGGGAGCGAGCAGTACTTC.

This chain uses TRBV7-8 with TRBJ2-7; TRBD2 aligns across 8 bases. The germline CDR1 and CDR2 sequences are SGHVS and FQNEAQ. V lost 3 bases, J lost 5 bases, and 6 bases stayed unmatched. This CDR3 comprises 14 residues. The CDR3 nucleotides are TGTGCCAGCAGCTTTTATCGGGGGGGTGACGAGCAGTACTTC. This encodes CASSFYRGGDEQYF.

The gene calls are TRBV18 and TRBJ1-4; 8 bases are shared with TRBD1. The length of the CDR3 is 19 residues. V was clipped by 4 bases and J by 0 bases; unmatched bases: 13. In germline, CDR1 is KGHSH, CDR2 LQKENI. The chain's CDR3 is CASSLTRTGIGATNEKLFF. The DNA for the CDR3 is TGTGCCAGCTCACTAACCCGGACAGGGATCGGGGCAACTAATGAAAAACTGTTTTTT.

The chain employs TRBV10-3 and TRBJ2-5; possible D gene TRBD1, 6 bases. The V gene's germline CDR1 is ENHRY and CDR2 SYGVKD. Trimming shortened V by 6 bases and J by 2 bases, and 10 bases separated the two germline ends. The CDR3 sequence is 13 residues long. CDR3 protein: CAISFGQQETQYF. For the CDR3, the DNA is TGTGCCATCAGCTTTGGACAGCAAGAGACCCAGTACTTC.